The entry that follows covers one TCR beta chain sequence. Sequencing used immunoSEQ multiplex PCR; TCRdb keeps in-frame clones, though not all of them. Found here are some 190,000 clones, about four fifths of them singletons; the top ten hold approximately 5.1%. Per germline, CDR1 MNHEY and CDR2 SVGAGI. The CDR3 covers 15 residues. V lost 0 bases, J lost 9 bases, and 5 bases stayed unmatched. The data were obtained in a study of blood T cell repertoires in COVID-19. Study overall: Donors in the United States, Italy and Spain gave samples during acute or convalescent COVID-19.

The receptor was isolated from a woman between 70 and 85 years old with active or convalescent COVID-19. Sequencing input: peripheral blood. The chain joins TRBV6-5 to TRBJ1-6, with TRBD1 identical over 7 bases. The CDR3 reads CASSYSNRGRSPLHF. CDR3 in DNA: TGTGCCAGCAGTTACTCTAACAGGGGTCGTTCACCCCTCCACTTT.